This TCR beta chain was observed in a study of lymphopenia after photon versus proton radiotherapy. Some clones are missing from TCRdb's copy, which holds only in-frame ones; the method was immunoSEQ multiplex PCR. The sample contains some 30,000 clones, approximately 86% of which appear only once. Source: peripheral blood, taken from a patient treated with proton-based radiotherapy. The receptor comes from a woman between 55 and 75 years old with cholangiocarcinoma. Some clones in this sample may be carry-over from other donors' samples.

The CDR3 sequence is CASSSGTELLYGYTF. In nucleotides, the CDR3 is TGTGCCAGCAGCTCCGGGACAGAACTTCTCTATGGCTACACCTTC. V and J are TRBV7-8 and TRBJ1-2, with TRBD1 identical over 7 bases. Germline V gives CDR1 SGHVS, CDR2 FQNEAQ. CDR3 length: 15 amino acids. The junction had 9 bases not matched to a gene; V was cut back by 4 bases and J by 4 bases.